This T cell receptor beta chain comes out of a study of blood T cell repertoires in COVID-19 (dated by TCRdb to 2020 to 2021). Turning to the overall study: Samples covering the acute and convalescent phases of COVID-19 were provided by collaborators in the United States, Italy and Spain. Where available, HLA class I and class II types were taken from metadata supplied by the sample provider and were not determined by assay-based typing. The repertoires were released in a freely available public database intended as a resource for research on the immune response to SARS-CoV-2. Deeply sampled blood TCRbeta repertoires from subjects exposed to, actively infected with, or recovered from COVID-19 were included in the dataset. Samples came from the ongoing ImmuneRACE study (first 160 participants) plus 1,254 subjects from 6 global collaborators. The sample metadata nearly always contained a de-identified subject ID, COVID-19 status, age in years and sex. The material from the prospective study consisted of cDNA or gDNA derived from T cells, B-cell-depleted T cells, or PBMCs. Overall results and qualifications from the work: Clinical and demographic metadata were provided uncurated, with the amount varying by source and participant.

The immunoSEQ Assay, a bias-controlled multiplex PCR, was used to amplify TCRbeta CDR3 regions from genomic DNA. From the authors' description of their analysis: Nucleated cell counts per sample were estimated from amplification of reference gene primers within the assay. To quantify the absolute abundance of each unique TCRbeta CDR3 rearrangement, sequence reads were collapsed and filtered. For each sample, productive Simpson clonality was calculated as the square root of Simpson's diversity index across productive rearrangements. What TCRdb holds here is the immuneACCESS table cut down to in-frame rearrangements. Part of the clones is not present; checked against another copy, under half of the missing clones reflect an unresolved V gene, and the others are unexplained. D and trimming come from the DNA, and the V and J calls and clone size come from that table. In this sample the table shows under 300,000 clones, roughly nine tenths of which occur a single time. In total, the top ten clones hold 1.7% of the sample.

Participants in the prospective study were enrolled through a virtual design, were aged about 18 to 100 years, and lived in roughly 24 United States geographic areas. Cohort assignment in the prospective study relied on participant-reported clinical history from a screening survey and a study questionnaire. Recovered participants in ImmuneRACE Cohort 3 were defined by two consecutive negative NP/OP PCR tests, clearance by a healthcare professional, or resolution of symptoms. In the prospective study, whole blood, serum and a nasopharyngeal or oropharyngeal swab were collected from each participant by mobile phlebotomists. Participants in the prospective study had the option to provide additional blood draws and questionnaires over a roughly 2-month period. Prospective study blood samples were shipped either frozen or at room temperature before DNA extraction. CDR1 GTSNPN and CDR2 SVGIG were looked up in the germline V gene (reference sequence). The junction shows trimming of 3 bases on V and 0 bases on J, plus 11 bases between the germline ends. From its cysteine to its phenylalanine, the CDR3 spans 14 amino acids. Only the CDR3 portion is preserved as DNA: 42 bases, with reading frame beginning at the first base.

Concerning this clone itself: There is no known antigen for this receptor. No per-base quality is available; no much larger clone lies one base away.

The sample comprised PBMCs or T cells enriched from blood (not recorded which). The receptor comes from a middle-aged woman who had recovered from COVID-19. The chain couples TRBV30 to TRBJ1-1; no D gene is confidently identified. The CDR3 here reads CAWRSRGLNTEAFF. The nucleotide sequence is TGTGCCTGGAGATCTCGGGGATTGAACACTGAAGCTTTCTTT.